This T cell receptor beta chain was recovered during a study of beta chain features in type 1 diabetes. Findings and caveats of the study: In comparison with healthy donors, patients had naive, central memory and Treg TCRB repertoires that appeared more similar.

Every bit of the isolated RNA underwent reverse transcription, so sequencing read expressed TCRB transcripts. It was found that naive, central memory and regulatory T cell samples averaged around 3.8 million reads. Measured with immunoSEQ multiplex PCR; TCRdb has only the in-frame clones, and not every one. Here the sample spans about 250,000 clones, approximately 14% being singletons. For this clone: Its target is not known.

This CDR3 has 14 amino acids. Germline CDR1 is SGDLS and CDR2 is YYNGEE. V was pared by 0 bases and J by 6 bases, with 11 bases between. Stem cell-like memory, regulatory, central memory and naive CD4+ cells were sorted via CD45RO/CCR7/CD25/CD127/CD95/CD27. The receptor was derived from a woman aged 40 to 50 in good health. The genes are TRBV9 and TRBJ2-3; D remains ambiguous. The sample comprised naive CD4+ T cells from blood. DNA for the CDR3: TGTGCCAGCAGCGTAGCTAGTCGGAGTGATACGCAGTATTTT. This codes for CASSVASRSDTQYF.